A selection of T cell receptor beta chains follows, all from one sample in a study of immune evolution from preneoplasia to lung adenocarcinoma. Produced via immunoSEQ multiplex PCR; TCRdb's table is partial and in-frame only. The table lists 7,400 or so clones, roughly 83% of them singletons. The sample taken for sequencing was FFPE minimally invasive lung adenocarcinoma tissue. The origin of the receptors is an older person with lung adenocarcinoma. CDR3s include the opening cysteine and the closing phenylalanine or tryptophan. A D gene is named only where the DNA matches it firmly. Clone size is stated in some rows and not others, as once, few, many or a class when expanded.

J gene: TRBJ2-5
V gene: TRBV7-7
D gene: -
clone size: few
CDR3 length: 14
CDR3 DNA: TGTGCTAGCAGCCGAGGACACGAGGGGGAGACCCAGTACTTC
CDR3 protein: CASSRGHEGETQYF

J gene: TRBJ2-3
V gene: TRBV29-1
D gene: TRBD2
clone size: -
CDR3 length: 15
CDR3 DNA: TGCAGCGTTGAGGGGGGTCTAGCGGGAATAGATACGCAGTATTTT
CDR3 protein: CSVEGGLAGIDTQYF

J gene: TRBJ1-2
V gene: TRBV6-6
D gene: -
clone size: -
CDR3 length: 15
CDR3 DNA: TGTGCCAGCAGTTACTCGGGCAATTTTTACTATGGCTACACCTTC
CDR3 protein: CASSYSGNFYYGYTF

J gene: TRBJ2-2
V gene: TRBV7-8
D gene: TRBD1
clone size: -
CDR3 length: 15
CDR3 DNA: TGTGCCAGCAGCCTCCGGGACAGGGTGACCGGGGAGCTGTTTTTT
CDR3 protein: CASSLRDRVTGELFF

J gene: TRBJ2-1
V gene: TRBV2
D gene: TRBD1
clone size: -
CDR3 length: 13
CDR3 DNA: TGTGCCAGCAGGCGGGCACCGGACAGGGATAAGTTCTTC
CDR3 protein: CASRRAPDRDKFF

J gene: TRBJ2-2
V gene: TRBV5-1
D gene: -
clone size: -
CDR3 length: 15
CDR3 DNA: TGCGCCAGCAGCTTGGGGTTCGGGTCCACCGGGGAGCTGTTTTTT
CDR3 protein: CASSLGFGSTGELFF

J gene: TRBJ1-1
V gene: TRBV19
D gene: -
clone size: -
CDR3 length: 11
CDR3 DNA: TGTGCCAGTAGGGCGAACACTGAAGCTTTCTTT
CDR3 protein: CASRANTEAFF

J gene: TRBJ2-7
V gene: TRBV9
D gene: -
clone size: -
CDR3 length: 14
CDR3 DNA: TGTGCCAGCAGCGCCGGGCCACTAGGCTACGAGCAGTACTTC
CDR3 protein: CASSAGPLGYEQYF

J gene: TRBJ2-3
V gene: TRBV5-1
D gene: -
clone size: -
CDR3 length: 13
CDR3 DNA: TGCGCCAGCAGCTCGAGGAGGGGGGATACGCAGTATTTT
CDR3 protein: CASSSRRGDTQYF

J gene: TRBJ1-6
V gene: TRBV7-3
D gene: -
clone size: -
CDR3 length: 15
CDR3 DNA: TGTGCCAGCAGCTCGGGAGGGGCAGAGAATTCACCCCTCCACTTT
CDR3 protein: CASSSGGAENSPLHF

J gene: TRBJ2-1
V gene: TRBV29-1
D gene: TRBD2
clone size: -
CDR3 length: 13
CDR3 DNA: TGCAGCGGGGAGGGCTCGCCTAGGGATGAGCAGTTCTTC
CDR3 protein: CSGEGSPRDEQFF

J gene: TRBJ2-2
V gene: TRBV7-9
D gene: TRBD2
clone size: -
CDR3 length: 14
CDR3 DNA: TGTGCCAGCAGCGCGGGACTAGCCACCGGGGAGCTGTTTTTT
CDR3 protein: CASSAGLATGELFF

J gene: TRBJ2-1
V gene: TRBV4-2
D gene: TRBD2
clone size: -
CDR3 length: 16
CDR3 DNA: TGTGCCAGCAGCCAAGATCTGCGGGGGGGCCGGAATGAGCAGTTCTTC
CDR3 protein: CASSQDLRGGRNEQFF

J gene: TRBJ1-1
V gene: TRBV7-2
D gene: TRBD1
clone size: -
CDR3 length: 15
CDR3 DNA: TGTGCCAGCAGCGTTCGGGGGGACAGCTACACTGAAGCTTTCTTT
CDR3 protein: CASSVRGDSYTEAFF

J gene: TRBJ1-6
V gene: TRBV4-1
D gene: TRBD1
clone size: -
CDR3 length: 17
CDR3 DNA: TGCGCCAGCAGCCCAAGTATCCCGGGACAGGGAACTTCACCCCTCCACTTT
CDR3 protein: CASSPSIPGQGTSPLHF

J gene: TRBJ2-7
V gene: TRBV2
D gene: -
clone size: -
CDR3 length: 15
CDR3 DNA: TGTGCCAGCAGGGCGACACAGGCACTCACCCACGAGCAGTACTTC
CDR3 protein: CASRATQALTHEQYF

J gene: TRBJ2-3
V gene: TRBV4-3
D gene: TRBD2
clone size: -
CDR3 length: 19
CDR3 DNA: TGCGCCAGCAGCCAAGGAGGGCTAGCGGGAGGCTCTAGCACAGATACGCAGTATTTT
CDR3 protein: CASSQGGLAGGSSTDTQYF

J gene: TRBJ1-1
V gene: TRBV7-9
D gene: -
clone size: -
CDR3 length: 14
CDR3 DNA: TGTGCCAGCAGCTTAGGGGAGTTGAACACTGAAGCTTTCTTT
CDR3 protein: CASSLGELNTEAFF

J gene: TRBJ2-4
V gene: TRBV6-5
D gene: -
clone size: -
CDR3 length: 11
CDR3 DNA: TGTGCCAGCAGTTACTCAGACATTCAGTACTTC
CDR3 protein: CASSYSDIQYF

J gene: TRBJ2-7
V gene: TRBV27
D gene: -
clone size: -
CDR3 length: 14
CDR3 DNA: TGTGCCAGCAGTCGGGACGGACTTGAGTACGAGCAGTACTTC
CDR3 protein: CASSRDGLEYEQYF

J gene: TRBJ2-7
V gene: TRBV28
D gene: TRBD1
clone size: -
CDR3 length: 15
CDR3 DNA: TGTGCCAGCAGTCCAGGGACAGGGTTTGGGTACGAGCAGTACTTC
CDR3 protein: CASSPGTGFGYEQYF

J gene: TRBJ2-1
V gene: TRBV9
D gene: -
clone size: -
CDR3 length: 16
CDR3 DNA: TGTGCCAGCAGCGTAGTTCGGGAACAGGTCATCAATGAGCAGTTCTTC
CDR3 protein: CASSVVREQVINEQFF

J gene: TRBJ1-1
V gene: TRBV4-1
D gene: -
clone size: -
CDR3 length: 16
CDR3 DNA: TGCGCCAGCAGCCAACCGACCTTGGACAGTTTCCCTGAAGCTTTCTTT
CDR3 protein: CASSQPTLDSFPEAFF

J gene: TRBJ1-2
V gene: TRBV5-6
D gene: -
clone size: -
CDR3 length: 14
CDR3 DNA: TGTGCCAGCAGTTTAATACAGGGTCTCTATGGCTACACCTTC
CDR3 protein: CASSLIQGLYGYTF

J gene: TRBJ2-1
V gene: TRBV9
D gene: TRBD2
clone size: -
CDR3 length: 17
CDR3 DNA: TGTGCCAGCAGCGGGACTAGCGGGAGGTCGGGCTACAATGAGCAGTTCTTC
CDR3 protein: CASSGTSGRSGYNEQFF

J gene: TRBJ2-2
V gene: TRBV5-1
D gene: -
clone size: -
CDR3 length: 15
CDR3 DNA: TGCGCCAGCAGCTTGAAAACGGGGGTAACCGGGGAGCTGTTTTTT
CDR3 protein: CASSLKTGVTGELFF

J gene: TRBJ2-5
V gene: TRBV6-6
D gene: TRBD1
clone size: -
CDR3 length: 14
CDR3 DNA: TGTGCCAGCAGTTACGGGACAGGGGAAGAGACCCAGTACTTC
CDR3 protein: CASSYGTGEETQYF

J gene: TRBJ2-7
V gene: TRBV2
D gene: -
clone size: -
CDR3 length: 12
CDR3 DNA: TGTGCCAGCAGTCCAGGGTCCTACGAGCAGTACTTC
CDR3 protein: CASSPGSYEQYF

J gene: TRBJ1-1
V gene: TRBV7-9
D gene: -
clone size: -
CDR3 length: 11
CDR3 DNA: TGTGCCAGCAGCTACGTAGGGGAAGCTTTCTTT
CDR3 protein: CASSYVGEAFF

J gene: TRBJ1-2
V gene: TRBV20-1
D gene: -
clone size: -
CDR3 length: 11
CDR3 DNA: TGCAGTGCTAGCACCATGGGAGGCTACACCTTC
CDR3 protein: CSASTMGGYTF

J gene: TRBJ1-1
V gene: TRBV5-8
D gene: -
clone size: -
CDR3 length: 12
CDR3 DNA: TGTGCCAGCAGCTTGACAGGGACTGAAGCTTTCTTT
CDR3 protein: CASSLTGTEAFF